This TCR beta chain was documented in a study of neurological immune-mediated disorders. The sample holds many counts of this clonotype. Its antigen remains unknown. TCRdb reprocessed the 5' RACE reads via MiXCR and lists one record per CDR3 protein. The table includes about 79,000 distinct CDR3 sequences, roughly 14% detected once. Points from the study as a whole: None of the CDR3 amino acid sequences found in expanded clones was shared across subjects. This suggests that the TCR-beta repertoires were private in all groups.

The V end was cut by 0 bases, the J end by 5 bases, with 10 bases between. This CDR3 region has 14 residues. From germline, CDR1 is KGHSH and CDR2 LQKENI. V and J are TRBV18 and TRBJ2-5; D remains unclear. The TCR sequence derives from a woman between 45 and 65 years old in good health. The sequencing input was PBMCs. CDR3 coding DNA: TGTGCCAGCTCACCACCTGCTAGATCGGAGACCCAGTACTTC. Translated, it gives CASSPPARSETQYF.